This T cell receptor (beta chain) stems from a study of T-cell reconstitution after alpha-beta-depleted transplantation in children. Study results and limitations: Reportedly, only several hundred clones from non-depleted graft cells drove alpha-beta T-cell counts at about two months. The main origin of T-cell counts and diversity one year after transplant was newly produced T cells. Diversity of TCRbeta at day 60 was high in some patients, arising from surviving recipient T cells and thymic progenitors.

CDR3 length: 12 residues. Deletions cut 4 bases from V and 6 bases from J, with 6 bases between. Looked up from germline, CDR1 is SEHNR and CDR2 is FQNEAQ (reference sequence). This clonotype was counted only a few times. Its matching antigen is unknown. Preparation of the TCRbeta library used unique molecular identifiers. One entry per CDR3 protein results from TCRdb running MiXCR on the PCR reads. In the table there are approximately 800,000 distinct CDR3 sequences, less than 20% of which are singletons. The genes are TRBV7-9 and TRBJ2-2; D unresolved. This TCR was recovered from a male patient younger than 18 who had a stem cell transplant for acute lymphoblastic leukemia, so the T cells may come from the graft donor. The specimen was PBMCs, mostly from graft donor cells, collected 360 days after TCRalphabeta/CD19-depleted stem cell transplant. The CDR3 sequence is CASSSIAGELFF. The CDR3 region has the DNA TGTGCCAGCAGCTCCATCGCCGGGGAGCTGTTTTTT.